This paragraph covers one TCR beta chain sequence. This sample was included in a study of T cell changes during pregnancy in multiple sclerosis. The repertoire was sequenced with immunoSEQ multiplex PCR; TCRdb's copy has only in-frame clones and lacks some. Here the sample spans approximately 21,000 clones, around 85% being singletons. Germline loops: CDR1 MNHNS, CDR2 SASEGT. CDR3 length: 15 amino acids. Trimming took 1 base from V and 0 from J, leaving 7 bases between them. The TCR comes from a female donor in good health, enrolled as a control in a pregnancy study. The sample in question was CD8+ T cells from peripheral blood mononuclear cells, obtained in the first trimester of pregnancy. The V call is TRBV6-1, the J call TRBJ1-5; D gene ambiguous. CDR3 bases: TGTGCCAGCAGTGAAGGTCGCAGTAGCAATCAGCCCCAGCATTTT. Translated, it gives CASSEGRSSNQPQHF.